This TCR beta chain derives from a study of identical twins. Study outcomes and limitations: Diverse VJ usage suggested most zero-insertion clonotypes were not invariant T cells.

TCRdb itself ran the 5' RACE reads through MiXCR, one entry per CDR3 protein. The data hold around 550,000 distinct CDR3 sequences, with roughly 15% observed a single time. A word on this clonotype: No antigen is known for it.

This CDR3 is 13 amino acids long. The V gene lost 7 bases and the J gene lost 2 bases, with 8 bases spanning the gap. A further study also used this sample, focusing on yellow fever vaccine responses in identical twins.

The sequencing input was CD4+ T cells sorted from blood. This TCR was recovered from a woman under 30 in good health. V gene TRBV12-3 or TRBV12-4 combines with J gene TRBJ2-2; D ambiguous. The CDR3 reads CASMDRNTGELFF. In nucleotides, the CDR3 is TGTGCCAGCATGGACCGTAACACCGGGGAGCTGTTTTTT.